The clone carrying this T cell receptor beta chain has more than one count but fewer than ten. This specimen belongs to a study of blood T cell repertoires in COVID-19. The overall study: Some COVID-19 samples were acute and others convalescent; all came from the United States, Italy and Spain.

This CDR3 region has 14 residues. Per germline, CDR1 GTSNPN and CDR2 SVGIG (reference sequence). V shed 3 bases and J 3 bases; nucleotides not matched to a gene: 5. The method was immunoSEQ multiplex PCR; TCRdb's version includes in-frame clones alone and lacks a portion of them. The sample holds more than 300,000 clones, around 87% seen once. Sequencing used peripheral blood. The clonotype originates from a woman between 45 and 65 years old with COVID-19, enrolled during active disease. This chain joins TRBV30 and TRBJ2-7; 10 bases are a match to TRBD1. The CDR3 region is CAWRDRGSSYEQYF. The DNA for the CDR3 is TGTGCCTGGAGGGACAGGGGGTCAAGCTACGAGCAGTACTTC.